This T cell receptor (beta chain) derives from a study of CD8+ T cells in alopecia areata. Across the study: Dosing with tofacitinib proceeded for 6 to 18 months, followed by 6 months off drug.

Trimming cost V 1 base and J 4 bases, with 10 bases left between them. Per the germline V gene, CDR1 is SGHTA and CDR2 is FQGNSA. This CDR3 comprises 14 residues. Once RNA had been extracted, it was reverse transcribed into cDNA to act as the sequencing template. Measured with immunoSEQ multiplex PCR; TCRdb has only the in-frame clones, and not every one. The sample consists of more than 100,000 clones, 45% to 65% of them appearing once. PBMCs provided sorted CD4+ and CD8+ T cells. This sequence was found in a human donor with alopecia areata. V gene TRBV7-2 combines with J gene TRBJ2-5; tentative D call: TRBD1 (5 bases). Sequenced material: CD4+ T cells sorted from blood, taken at week 0. The CDR3 reads CASSLGRVPETQYF. The CDR3, as DNA: TGTGCCAGCAGCTTAGGCAGGGTCCCAGAGACCCAGTACTTC.